The clone carrying this TCR beta chain was seen a few times. The data belong to a study of cytomegalovirus exposure and HLA in healthy donors. At the level of the study: Earlier, some 180 million T cells were analyzed, and around 100 million unique TCR beta sequences were found among them.

The PCR was carried out with 60 Vbeta primers and 13 Jbeta primers. Profiling relied on immunoSEQ multiplex PCR, and the TCRdb table lists in-frame clones only, not all of them. The sample comprises 30,000 to 45,000 clones, about four fifths of which are singletons, and 7.5% to 10% rests with the top ten. The germline gives CDR1 PRHDT, CDR2 FYEKMQ (reference sequence). Trimming removed 2 bases from V and 5 bases from J, with 14 bases in between. This CDR3 has 15 residues. The sequencing sample was made of PBMCs. V usage is TRBV13 and J usage is TRBJ2-3, with D tentatively TRBD2 (6 bases). This TCR derives from a middle-aged woman in good health and CMV-seronegative. CDR3 sequence reads: CASSLRRVHGDTQYF. CDR3 DNA: TGTGCCAGCAGCTTACGGAGGGTGCACGGAGATACGCAGTATTTT.